This T cell receptor (beta chain) was recorded in a study of blood T cell repertoires in COVID-19. Across the whole study: The United States, Italy and Spain supplied acute and convalescent COVID-19 samples. PBMCs, B-cell-depleted T cells, or T cells provided the cDNA or gDNA that made up the material.

In germline, CDR1 is SGDLS, CDR2 YYNGEE. V was clipped by 5 bases and J by 8 bases, with 20 bases between them. The CDR3 is made up of 15 amino acids. In the original analysis: Amplifying reference gene primers gave estimates of nucleated cell counts. Repertoires were generated with immunoSEQ multiplex PCR, while TCRdb's copy carries only in-frame clones and drops some. The V and J calls and the clone size are those of that table, but D and trimming were determined from the DNA. The sample has over 200,000 clones; roughly 90% are singletons. The sequence came from a woman aged 60-70 years with acute or convalescent COVID-19. The V gene is TRBV9, the J gene TRBJ1-5, with D possibly TRBD1 on 5 matching bases. The sequencing sample was made of peripheral blood. CDR3 nucleotide sequence: TGTGCCAGCAGTGCCCGCGGGGGAGGGAATGAGCCCCAGCATTTT. Translation gives CASSARGGGNEPQHF.